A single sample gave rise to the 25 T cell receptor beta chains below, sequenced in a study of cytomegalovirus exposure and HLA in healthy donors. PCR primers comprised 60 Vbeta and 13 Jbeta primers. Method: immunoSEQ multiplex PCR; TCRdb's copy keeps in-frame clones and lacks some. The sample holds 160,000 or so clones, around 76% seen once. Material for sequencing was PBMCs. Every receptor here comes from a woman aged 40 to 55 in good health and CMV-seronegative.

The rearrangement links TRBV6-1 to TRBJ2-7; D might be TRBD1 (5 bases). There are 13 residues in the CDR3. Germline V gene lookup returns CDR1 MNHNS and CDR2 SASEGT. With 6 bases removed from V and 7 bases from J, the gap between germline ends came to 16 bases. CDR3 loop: CASRFTQGAEQYF. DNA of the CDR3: TGTGCCAGCAGATTTACCCAGGGTGCAGAGCAGTACTTC.

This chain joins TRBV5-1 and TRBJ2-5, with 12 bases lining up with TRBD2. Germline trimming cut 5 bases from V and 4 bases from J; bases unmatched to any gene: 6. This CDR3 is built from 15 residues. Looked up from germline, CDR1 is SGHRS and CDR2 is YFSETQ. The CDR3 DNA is TGCGCCAGCAGTTATGGACTAGCGGGAAGAGAGACCCAGTACTTC. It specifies CASSYGLAGRETQYF.

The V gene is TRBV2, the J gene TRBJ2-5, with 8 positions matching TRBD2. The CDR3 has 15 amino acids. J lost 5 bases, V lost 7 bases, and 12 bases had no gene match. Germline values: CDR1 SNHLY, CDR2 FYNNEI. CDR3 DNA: TGTGCCAGCAAATCCCCCGGGACTAGACGGGAGACCCAGTACTTC. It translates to CASKSPGTRRETQYF.

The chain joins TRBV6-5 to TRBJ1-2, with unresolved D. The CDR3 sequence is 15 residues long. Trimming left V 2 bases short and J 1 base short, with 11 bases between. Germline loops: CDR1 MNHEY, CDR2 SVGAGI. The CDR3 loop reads CASSYRVSNNYGYTF. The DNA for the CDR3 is TGTGCCAGCAGTTACCGTGTCAGTAATAACTATGGCTACACCTTC.

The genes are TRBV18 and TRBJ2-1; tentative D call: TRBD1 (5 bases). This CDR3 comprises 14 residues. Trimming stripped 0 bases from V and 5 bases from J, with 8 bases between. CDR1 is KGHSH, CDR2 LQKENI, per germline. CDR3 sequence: CASSPPAGNNEQFF. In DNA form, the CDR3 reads TGTGCCAGCTCACCACCCGCAGGGAACAATGAGCAGTTCTTC. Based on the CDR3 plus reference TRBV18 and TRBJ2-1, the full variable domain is NAGVMQNPRHLVRRRGQEARLRCSPMKGHSHVYWYRQLPEEGLKFMVYLQKENIIDESGMPKERFSAEFPKEGPSILRIQQVVRGDSAAYFCASSPPAGNNEQFFGPGTRLTVL.

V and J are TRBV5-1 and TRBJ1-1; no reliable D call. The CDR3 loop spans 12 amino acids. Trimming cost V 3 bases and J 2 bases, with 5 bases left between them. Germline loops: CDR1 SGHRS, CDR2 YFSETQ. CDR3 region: CASSWANTEAFF. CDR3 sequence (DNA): TGCGCCAGCAGCTGGGCCAACACTGAAGCTTTCTTT.

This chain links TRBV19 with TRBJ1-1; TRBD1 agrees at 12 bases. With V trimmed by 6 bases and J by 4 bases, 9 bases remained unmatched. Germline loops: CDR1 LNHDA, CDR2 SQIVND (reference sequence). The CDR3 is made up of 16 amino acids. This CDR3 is CASRGTGGFPGTEAFF. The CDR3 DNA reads TGTGCCAGTAGGGGGACAGGGGGCTTCCCAGGCACTGAAGCTTTCTTT.

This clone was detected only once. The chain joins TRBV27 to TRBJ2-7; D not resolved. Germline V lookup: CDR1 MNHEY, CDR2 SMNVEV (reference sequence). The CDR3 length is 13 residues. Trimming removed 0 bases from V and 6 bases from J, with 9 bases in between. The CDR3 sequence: CASSLSGSPEQYF. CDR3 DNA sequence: TGTGCCAGCAGTTTATCGGGCTCCCCCGAGCAGTACTTC.

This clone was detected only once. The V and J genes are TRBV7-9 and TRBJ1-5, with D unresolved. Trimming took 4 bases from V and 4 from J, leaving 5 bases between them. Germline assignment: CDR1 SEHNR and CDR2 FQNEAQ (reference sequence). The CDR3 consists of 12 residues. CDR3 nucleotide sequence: TGTGCCAGCAGCTACAATAATCAGCCCCAGCATTTT. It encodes CASSYNNQPQHF.

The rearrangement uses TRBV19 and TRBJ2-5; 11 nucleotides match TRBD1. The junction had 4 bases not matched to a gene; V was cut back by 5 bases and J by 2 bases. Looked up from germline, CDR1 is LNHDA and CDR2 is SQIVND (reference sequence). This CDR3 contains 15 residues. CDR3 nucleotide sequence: TGTGCCAGTAGTTTCGGACAGGGGGCGCAAGAGACCCAGTACTTC. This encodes CASSFGQGAQETQYF.

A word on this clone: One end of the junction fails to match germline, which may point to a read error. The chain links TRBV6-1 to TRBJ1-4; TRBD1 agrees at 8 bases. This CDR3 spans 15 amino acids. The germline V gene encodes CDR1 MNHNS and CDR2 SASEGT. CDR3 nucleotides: TGTGCCAGCAGTGCTATTCAGGGGGCCTGGGAAAAACTGCTTTTT. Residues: CASSAIQGAWEKLLF.

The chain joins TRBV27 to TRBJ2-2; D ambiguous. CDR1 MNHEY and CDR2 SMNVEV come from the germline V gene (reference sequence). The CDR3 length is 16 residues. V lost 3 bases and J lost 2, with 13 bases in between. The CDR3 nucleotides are TGTGCCAGCAGTTTTCAGCCGGGTACCAACACCGGGGAGCTGTTTTTT. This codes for CASSFQPGTNTGELFF.

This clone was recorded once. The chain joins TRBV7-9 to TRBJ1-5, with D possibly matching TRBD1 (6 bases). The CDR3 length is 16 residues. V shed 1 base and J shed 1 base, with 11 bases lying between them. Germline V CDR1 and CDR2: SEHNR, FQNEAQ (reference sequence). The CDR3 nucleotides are TGTGCCAGCAGCTTAGGACACGGACAGAGCAATCAGCCCCAGCATTTT. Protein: CASSLGHGQSNQPQHF.

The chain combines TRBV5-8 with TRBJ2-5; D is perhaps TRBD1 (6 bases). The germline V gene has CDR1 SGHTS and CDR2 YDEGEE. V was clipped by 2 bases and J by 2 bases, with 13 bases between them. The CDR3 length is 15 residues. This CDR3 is CASSFFGTKQETQYF. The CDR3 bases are TGTGCCAGCAGCTTTTTCGGGACAAAGCAAGAGACCCAGTACTTC. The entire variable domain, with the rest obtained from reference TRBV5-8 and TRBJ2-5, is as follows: EAGVTQSPTHLIKTRGQQATLRCSPISGHTSVYWYQQALGLGLQFLLWYDEGEERNRGNFPPRFSGRQFPNYSSELNVNALELEDSALYLCASSFFGTKQETQYFGPGTRLLVL.

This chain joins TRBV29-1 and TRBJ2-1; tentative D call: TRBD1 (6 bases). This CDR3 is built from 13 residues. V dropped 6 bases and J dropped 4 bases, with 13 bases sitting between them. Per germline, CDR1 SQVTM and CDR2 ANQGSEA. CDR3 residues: CSVGETGYNEQFF. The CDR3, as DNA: TGCAGCGTGGGTGAGACAGGATACAATGAGCAGTTCTTC.

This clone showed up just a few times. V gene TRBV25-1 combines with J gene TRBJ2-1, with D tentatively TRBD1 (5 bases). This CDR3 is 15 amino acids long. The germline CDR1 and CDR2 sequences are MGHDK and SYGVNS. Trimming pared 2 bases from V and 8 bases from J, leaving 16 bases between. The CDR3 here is CASSEQGKIHDEQFF. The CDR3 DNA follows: TGTGCCAGCAGTGAACAGGGAAAAATACACGATGAGCAGTTCTTC.

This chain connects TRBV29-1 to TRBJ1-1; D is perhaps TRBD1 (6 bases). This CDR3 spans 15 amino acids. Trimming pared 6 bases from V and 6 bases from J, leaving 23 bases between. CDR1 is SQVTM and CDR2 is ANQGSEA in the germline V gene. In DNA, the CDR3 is TGCAGCGTAAGGCCGGGGGGCAGCGGGTACGCTGAAGCTTTCTTT. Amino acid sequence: CSVRPGGSGYAEAFF.

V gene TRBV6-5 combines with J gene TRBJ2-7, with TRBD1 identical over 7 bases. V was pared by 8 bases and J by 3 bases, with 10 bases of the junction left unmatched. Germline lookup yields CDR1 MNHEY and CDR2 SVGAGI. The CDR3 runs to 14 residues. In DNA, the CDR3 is TGTGCCAGCCCCCGGGACAGACAACACTACGAGCAGTACTTC. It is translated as CASPRDRQHYEQYF.

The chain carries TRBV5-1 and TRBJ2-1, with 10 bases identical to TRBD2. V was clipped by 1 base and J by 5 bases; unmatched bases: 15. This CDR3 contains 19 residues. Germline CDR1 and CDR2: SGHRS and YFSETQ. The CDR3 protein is CASSLSGGGGLAEHNEQFF. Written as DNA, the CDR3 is TGCGCCAGCAGCTTGTCAGGGGGAGGAGGACTAGCGGAGCACAATGAGCAGTTCTTC.

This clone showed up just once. CDR3 amino acids: CASSSPGLSDEQFF. DNA of the CDR3: TGTGCCAGCAGCTCACCGGGACTCTCTGATGAGCAGTTCTTC. The V gene is TRBV6-1, the J gene TRBJ2-1; D is perhaps TRBD2 (6 bases). Deletions cut 6 bases from V and 8 bases from J, with 17 bases between. Germline lookup yields CDR1 MNHNS and CDR2 SASEGT. This CDR3 comprises 14 residues.

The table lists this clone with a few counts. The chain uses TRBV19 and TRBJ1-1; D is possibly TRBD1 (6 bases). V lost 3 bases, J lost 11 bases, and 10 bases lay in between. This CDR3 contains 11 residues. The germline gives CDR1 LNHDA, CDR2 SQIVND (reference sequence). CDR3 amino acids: CASSIGTRAFF. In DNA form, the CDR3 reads TGTGCCAGTAGTATCGGGACAAGGGCTTTCTTT.

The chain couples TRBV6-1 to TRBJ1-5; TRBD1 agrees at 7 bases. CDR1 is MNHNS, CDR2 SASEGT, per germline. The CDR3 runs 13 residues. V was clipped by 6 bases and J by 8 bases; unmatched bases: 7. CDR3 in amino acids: CASSPTGNEPQHF. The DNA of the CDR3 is TGTGCCAGCAGCCCGACAGGGAACGAGCCCCAGCATTTT.

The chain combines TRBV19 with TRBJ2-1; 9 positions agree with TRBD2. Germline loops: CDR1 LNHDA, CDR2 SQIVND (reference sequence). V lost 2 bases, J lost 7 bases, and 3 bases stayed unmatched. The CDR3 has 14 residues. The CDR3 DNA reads TGTGCCAGTAGTATAAGCGGGAGGCGAAATGAGCAGTTCTTC. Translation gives CASSISGRRNEQFF.

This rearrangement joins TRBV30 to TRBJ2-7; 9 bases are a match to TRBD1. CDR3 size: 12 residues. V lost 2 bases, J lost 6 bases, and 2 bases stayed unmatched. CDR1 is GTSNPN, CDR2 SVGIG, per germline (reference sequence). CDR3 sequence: CAWSPTGGEQYF. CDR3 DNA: TGTGCCTGGAGTCCGACAGGGGGCGAGCAGTACTTC.

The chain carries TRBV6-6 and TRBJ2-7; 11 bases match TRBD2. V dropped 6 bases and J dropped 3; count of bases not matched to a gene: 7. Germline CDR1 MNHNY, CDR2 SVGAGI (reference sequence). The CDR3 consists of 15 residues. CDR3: CASRPPGTSGYEQYF. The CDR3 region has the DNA TGTGCCAGCAGACCACCCGGGACTAGCGGCTACGAGCAGTACTTC.